Listed below are T cell receptor beta chains from one sample, sequenced in a study of a mutant IDH1 vaccine in newly diagnosed glioma. For these receptors, no antigen is known. Method: immunoSEQ multiplex PCR; TCRdb's copy keeps in-frame clones and lacks some. The profile covers about 30,000 clones, with roughly 90% appearing a single time and around 3% taken by the ten largest. Sequencing used peripheral blood mononuclear cells (PBMCs), obtained from a glioma patient whose treatment included an IDH1 peptide vaccine. The source of these receptors is a woman between 40 and 55 years old with glioma. Some clones in this sample may be carry-over from other donors' samples. CDR3s include the opening cysteine and the closing phenylalanine or tryptophan. The order of the fields is J gene, V gene, clone size, D gene, CDR3 protein, CDR3 DNA. A D gene is named only where the DNA matches it firmly. Some rows have no size entry. The others give once, few or many, or a class for an expanded clone.

TRBJ2-3 | TRBV11-3 | NA | TRBD1 | CASSLPWTGGADTQYF | TGTGCCAGCAGCTTACCCTGGACAGGGGGCGCAGATACGCAGTATTTT
TRBJ2-1 | TRBV28 | NA | NA | CASSLAGSNNEQFF | TGTGCCAGCAGTTTGGCGGGCAGCAACAATGAGCAGTTCTTC
TRBJ1-5 | TRBV19 | few | NA | CASSLDKGNQPQHF | TGTGCCAGTAGTCTGGACAAGGGTAATCAGCCCCAGCATTTT
TRBJ2-7 | TRBV11-2 | NA | NA | CASSLDPVSYEQYF | TGTGCCAGCAGCTTAGATCCGGTCTCCTACGAGCAGTACTTC
TRBJ2-3 | TRBV29-1 | NA | NA | CSVVGGAVKDTQYF | TGCAGCGTTGTAGGGGGGGCCGTTAAAGATACGCAGTATTTT
TRBJ1-2 | TRBV5-1 | NA | NA | CASSGSGEEYGYTF | TGCGCCAGCAGCGGATCAGGGGAGGAGTATGGCTACACCTTC
TRBJ1-1 | TRBV6-5 | NA | NA | CASRGPGSGVAFF | TGTGCCAGCAGGGGTCCGGGCAGCGGTGTAGCTTTCTTT
TRBJ2-7 | TRBV21-1 | NA | NA | CASSKIRYRGEDEQYF | TGTGCCAGCAGCAAAATCCGATACAGGGGAGAGGACGAGCAGTACTTC
TRBJ2-1 | TRBV5-6 | NA | NA | CASSLWAQGNEQFF | TGTGCCAGCAGCTTGTGGGCCCAGGGGAATGAGCAGTTCTTC
TRBJ1-1 | TRBV27 | NA | NA | CASSQYRETEAFF | TGTGCCAGCAGTCAGTACAGGGAAACTGAAGCTTTCTTT
TRBJ1-2 | TRBV2 | NA | NA | CATGRAGAANYGYTF | TGTGCCACCGGGAGGGCCGGAGCAGCTAACTATGGCTACACCTTC
TRBJ2-7 | TRBV5-1 | NA | TRBD2 | CASSSGEGWTSYEQYF | TGCGCCAGCAGCTCGGGGGAGGGATGGACCTCCTACGAGCAGTACTTC
TRBJ2-1 | TRBV7-2 | NA | TRBD2 | CASSRSSGPWEQFF | TGTGCCAGCAGCCGTTCTAGCGGGCCTTGGGAGCAGTTCTTC
TRBJ2-7 | TRBV7-8 | NA | TRBD2 | CASRKLAGGGEQYF | TGTGCCAGCAGGAAACTAGCGGGAGGGGGGGAGCAGTACTTC
TRBJ1-2 | TRBV7-2 | NA | NA | CASSLDEQERGYTF | TGTGCCAGCAGCTTAGATGAACAGGAAAGGGGCTACACCTTC
TRBJ2-3 | TRBV4-3 | NA | TRBD2 | CASSSLGAGVPDTQYF | TGCGCCAGCAGCTCCCTCGGGGCGGGAGTCCCAGATACGCAGTATTTT
TRBJ1-5 | TRBV28 | NA | NA | CASGRRVAQPQHF | TGTGCCAGCGGCCGGAGGGTGGCACAGCCCCAGCATTTT
TRBJ2-1 | TRBV5-3 | NA | NA | CARRATVNEQFF | TGTGCCAGGAGAGCCACGGTCAATGAGCAGTTCTTC
TRBJ1-5 | TRBV5-1 | NA | TRBD1 | CASSPTGGSNQPQHF | TGCGCCAGCAGCCCGACAGGGGGTAGCAATCAGCCCCAGCATTTT
TRBJ1-5 | TRBV4-1 | NA | NA | CASSQDDVPNQPQHF | TGCGCCAGCAGCCAAGATGACGTTCCCAATCAGCCCCAGCATTTT
TRBJ2-7 | TRBV28 | NA | NA | CASSFPDTGYEQYF | TGTGCCAGCAGTTTTCCCGACACGGGCTACGAGCAGTACTTC
TRBJ2-7 | TRBV12-5 | once | TRBD1 | CASGLALSDRGHYEQYF | TGTGCTAGTGGTTTGGCCCTCTCGGACAGGGGGCATTACGAGCAGTACTTC
TRBJ2-1 | TRBV15 | NA | NA | CATSRDLSYNEQFF | TGTGCCACCAGCAGAGATTTAAGTTACAATGAGCAGTTCTTC
TRBJ1-2 | TRBV7-8 | NA | NA | CASSSSPLNYGYTF | TGTGCCAGCAGCTCTAGCCCCCTTAACTATGGCTACACCTTC
TRBJ1-2 | TRBV5-6 | once | TRBD1 | CASSGFEDRTYGYTF | TGTGCCAGCAGCGGGTTTGAGGACAGGACTTATGGCTACACCTTC
TRBJ2-2 | TRBV4-1 | NA | TRBD2 | CASSQYPVTSGTGELFF | TGCGCCAGCAGCCAATACCCGGTTACTAGCGGCACCGGGGAGCTGTTTTTT
TRBJ1-1 | TRBV7-9 | NA | NA | CASSLSPRGVGITEAFF | TGTGCCAGCAGCTTATCACCTAGGGGGGTTGGCATCACTGAAGCTTTCTTT
TRBJ1-5 | TRBV7-8 | NA | TRBD1 | CASSPVGDSTYSNQPQHF | TGTGCCAGCAGCCCGGTGGGGGACAGCACGTATAGCAATCAGCCCCAGCATTTT
TRBJ2-5 | TRBV5-6 | NA | NA | CASISDGGRGQETQYF | TGTGCCAGCATTTCGGACGGCGGCAGGGGTCAAGAGACCCAGTACTTC
TRBJ2-3 | TRBV29-1 | NA | TRBD1 | CSVVGGPNTQYF | TGCAGCGTCGTAGGGGGCCCAAATACGCAGTATTTT
TRBJ2-7 | TRBV11-2 | NA | NA | CASSSRDEQYF | TGTGCCAGCAGCTCCCGAGACGAGCAGTACTTC
TRBJ2-2 | TRBV6-6 | NA | TRBD1 | CALQGRNTGELFF | TGTGCCTTACAGGGGCGGAACACCGGGGAGCTGTTTTTT
TRBJ2-3 | TRBV28 | NA | NA | CASRVQGVRTDTQYF | TGTGCCAGCAGGGTACAGGGAGTCCGGACAGATACGCAGTATTTT
TRBJ2-3 | TRBV5-1 | NA | NA | CASSLEAGSADTQYF | TGCGCCAGCAGCTTGGAGGCGGGGAGTGCAGATACGCAGTATTTT
TRBJ2-3 | TRBV29-1 | NA | NA | CSAGDGWFGTDTQYF | TGCAGCGCTGGGGACGGTTGGTTTGGCACAGATACGCAGTATTTT
TRBJ2-7 | TRBV19 | NA | NA | CASSIGAAYSYEQYF | TGTGCCAGTAGTATAGGAGCGGCCTACTCCTACGAGCAGTACTTC
TRBJ2-3 | TRBV4-3 | NA | NA | CASSQVPGGTTNTQYF | TGCGCCAGCAGCCAAGTACCGGGTGGGACCACGAATACGCAGTATTTT
TRBJ2-5 | TRBV9 | NA | NA | CASSVGSGFFQETQYF | TGTGCCAGCAGCGTCGGTAGCGGCTTCTTTCAAGAGACCCAGTACTTC
TRBJ2-1 | TRBV11-3 | NA | TRBD2 | CASSLPGTSYEQFF | TGTGCCAGCAGCTTACCCGGGACTAGCTATGAGCAGTTCTTC
TRBJ2-2 | TRBV5-1 | NA | NA | CASSLRRELFF | TGCGCCAGCAGCTTGCGGCGGGAGCTGTTTTTT
TRBJ2-1 | TRBV7-3 | once | NA | CASSFNGEDHNEQFF | TGTGCCAGCAGCTTTAACGGGGAAGACCACAATGAGCAGTTCTTC
TRBJ1-3 | TRBV11-1 | NA | NA | CASSFRRDTIYF | TGTGCCAGCAGCTTCCGGAGAGACACCATATATTTT
TRBJ2-1 | TRBV11-2 | once | NA | CASSLDRGSNEQFF | TGTGCCAGCAGCTTAGACAGGGGATCCAATGAGCAGTTCTTC
TRBJ2-1 | TRBV29-1 | NA | TRBD1 | CSVVFGTGVGNEQFF | TGCAGCGTCGTTTTCGGGACAGGGGTAGGCAATGAGCAGTTCTTC
TRBJ2-5 | TRBV27 | few | NA | CASSPRWGDQETQYF | TGTGCCAGCAGTCCCCGGTGGGGGGACCAAGAGACCCAGTACTTC
TRBJ2-1 | TRBV7-9 | few | TRBD2 | CASSPPTSGRVGEQFF | TGTGCCAGCAGCCCGCCAACTAGCGGGAGAGTAGGGGAGCAGTTCTTC
TRBJ2-7 | TRBV19 | NA | NA | CASNPGPSYEQYF | TGTGCCAGTAACCCCGGACCCTCCTACGAGCAGTACTTC
TRBJ2-3 | TRBV5-1 | NA | NA | CASSYLRGGGTDTQYF | TGCGCCAGCAGCTATCTTAGAGGGGGTGGAACAGATACGCAGTATTTT
TRBJ2-2 | TRBV28 | NA | NA | CASSLGFANTGELFF | TGTGCCAGCAGTTTGGGGTTCGCGAACACCGGGGAGCTGTTTTTT
TRBJ2-5 | TRBV10-3 | NA | TRBD1 | CAISESGGQGETQYF | TGTGCCATCAGTGAGTCAGGGGGACAGGGAGAGACCCAGTACTTC
TRBJ2-1 | TRBV11-2 | NA | NA | CASYYYNEQFF | TGTGCCAGCTATTACTACAATGAGCAGTTCTTC
TRBJ2-7 | TRBV6-6 | NA | NA | CASSIPGLYEQYF | TGTGCCAGCAGTATCCCGGGCCTCTACGAGCAGTACTTC
TRBJ2-5 | TRBV7-2 | NA | TRBD2 | CASSFVSSGQETQYF | TGTGCCAGCAGCTTTGTCTCTAGCGGGCAAGAGACCCAGTACTTC
TRBJ2-5 | TRBV14 | NA | NA | CASSQGIQFQETQYF | TGTGCCAGCAGCCAAGGAATCCAATTCCAAGAGACCCAGTACTTC
TRBJ2-7 | TRBV19 | once | TRBD1 | CATALGQFYEQYF | TGTGCCACCGCGCTGGGACAGTTCTACGAGCAGTACTTC
TRBJ2-2 | TRBV2 | NA | TRBD1 | CASLFQGAWGELFF | TGTGCCAGCCTTTTCCAGGGGGCTTGGGGGGAGCTGTTTTTT
TRBJ2-2 | TRBV7-3 | NA | NA | CASRPTSTGELFF | TGTGCCAGCAGGCCTACCTCTACCGGGGAGCTGTTTTTT
TRBJ2-5 | TRBV6-1 | few | NA | CASSDGGSIETQYF | TGTGCCAGCAGTGATGGGGGGAGTATTGAGACCCAGTACTTC
TRBJ1-1 | TRBV5-1 | NA | NA | CASSYGGAAFF | TGCGCCAGCAGCTATGGGGGTGCAGCTTTCTTT
TRBJ2-7 | TRBV5-1 | NA | TRBD2 | CASSLTSGGLPEQYF | TGCGCCAGCAGTCTGACTAGCGGGGGATTACCCGAGCAGTACTTC